This is a list of T cell receptor beta chains from one sample in a study of identical twins. TCRdb reprocessed the 5' RACE reads with MiXCR, giving one entry per CDR3 protein. The data contain 500,000 to 700,000 distinct CDR3 sequences, less than 9% of them singletons. The data also belong to a second study, concerning yellow fever vaccine responses in identical twins.

The sample taken for sequencing was PBMCs. These receptors all stem from a woman aged 18-29 years in good health. Both conserved end residues are part of each CDR3. The D gene is left open where the match is weak. The size of a clone is reported for some rows only, either as once, few or many, or as a class for expanded clones.

CASSQVGGTYGYTF | TGTGCCAGCAGCCAGGTCGGGGGCACGTATGGCTACACCTTC | TRBJ1-2 | NA | TRBV7-9 | NA
CASSQIGGTSGSYEQYF | TGTGCCAGCAGCCAGATTGGGGGGACTAGCGGGAGCTACGAGCAGTACTTC | TRBJ2-7 | NA | TRBV3-1 | TRBD2
CAIRTPGQQETQYF | TGTGCCATCAGGACGCCGGGACAGCAAGAGACCCAGTACTTC | TRBJ2-5 | many | TRBV10-3 | TRBD1
CASSLLENYGYTF | TGCGCCAGCAGCTTGTTGGAGAACTATGGCTACACCTTC | TRBJ1-2 | many | TRBV5-1 | NA
CSASWGSRNNEQFF | TGCAGTGCTAGTTGGGGCAGCAGGAACAATGAGCAGTTCTTC | TRBJ2-1 | few | TRBV20-1 | NA
CSLRDRVGYTF | TGCAGCCTCCGGGACAGGGTTGGCTACACCTTC | TRBJ1-2 | few | TRBV29-1 | TRBD1
CASSLGQLSYNEQFF | TGTGCCAGCAGTTTGGGGCAGCTCTCCTACAATGAGCAGTTCTTC | TRBJ2-1 | many | TRBV12-3/TRBV12-4 | NA
CASSLAWGGDQPQHF | TGTGCCAGCAGCTTGGCTTGGGGAGGGGATCAGCCCCAGCATTTT | TRBJ1-5 | many | TRBV5-5 | NA
CAISEPPGTSGFVRLEQFF | TGTGCCATCAGTGAGCCCCCTGGGACTAGCGGGTTCGTACGATTGGAGCAGTTCTTC | TRBJ2-1 | NA | TRBV10-3 | TRBD2
CASSEDLLRGPQETQYF | TGTGCCAGCAGTGAAGATCTCCTCCGGGGTCCACAAGAGACCCAGTACTTC | TRBJ2-5 | NA | TRBV2 | NA
CASSINTEAFF | TGTGCCAGCAGCATAAACACTGAAGCTTTCTTT | TRBJ1-1 | few | TRBV7-2 | NA
CATSSDRADTQYF | TGTGCCACCAGCTCGGACAGGGCAGATACGCAGTATTTT | TRBJ2-3 | NA | TRBV15 | TRBD1
CASSRRVGSLSEQFF | TGTGCCAGCAGCCGCAGGGTGGGCAGTTTATCTGAGCAGTTCTTC | TRBJ2-1 | few | TRBV7-9 | NA
CASSRDTPGTGELFF | TGTGCCAGCAGCCGGGACACCCCGGGGACCGGGGAGCTGTTTTTT | TRBJ2-2 | many | TRBV12-3/TRBV12-4 | NA
CASSMVNLEDTQYF | TGTGCCAGCAGCATGGTGAATCTGGAGGATACGCAGTATTTT | TRBJ2-3 | few | TRBV21-1 | NA
CASTSSASNTEAFF | TGTGCCAGCACCTCGTCGGCCTCAAACACTGAAGCTTTCTTT | TRBJ1-1 | NA | TRBV7-9 | NA
CAISESKGQPSYEQYF | TGTGCCATCAGTGAGTCAAAGGGACAACCATCCTACGAGCAGTACTTC | TRBJ2-7 | NA | TRBV10-3 | NA
CASSLLTDQKLFF | TGCGCCAGCAGCTTATTGACTGATCAAAAACTGTTTTTT | TRBJ1-4 | many | TRBV5-1 | NA
CASSLGLAWADTQYF | TGTGCCAGCAGCTTGGGGCTAGCATGGGCAGATACGCAGTATTTT | TRBJ2-3 | many | TRBV7-2 | NA
CASSESGGTQETQYF | TGTGCCAGCAGTGAAAGCGGGGGGACCCAAGAGACCCAGTACTTC | TRBJ2-5 | few | TRBV2 | TRBD2
CASTTSGSGGGELFF | TGTGCCAGCACTACTAGCGGGAGCGGGGGCGGGGAGCTGTTTTTT | TRBJ2-2 | NA | TRBV28 | TRBD2
CASSFSGTGNTEAFF | TGTGCCAGCAGCTTCTCCGGGACAGGGAACACTGAAGCTTTCTTT | TRBJ1-1 | many | TRBV7-8 | TRBD1
CSVGGREQYF | TGCAGCGTCGGCGGCCGCGAGCAGTACTTC | TRBJ2-7 | NA | TRBV29-1 | NA
CASSQAGGHTIQYF | TGTGCCAGCAGCCAAGCAGGAGGGCACACCATTCAGTACTTC | TRBJ2-4 | NA | TRBV14 | NA
CASSWGQGGNTGELFF | TGTGCCAGCAGCTGGGGACAGGGAGGTAACACCGGGGAGCTGTTTTTT | TRBJ2-2 | few | TRBV5-5 | TRBD1
CASSLDSVNTEAFF | TGCGCCAGCAGCTTGGATTCAGTTAACACTGAAGCTTTCTTT | TRBJ1-1 | many | TRBV5-1 | NA
CSAGRDREGETQYF | TGCAGTGCTGGCCGGGACAGGGAAGGGGAGACCCAGTACTTC | TRBJ2-5 | NA | TRBV20-1 | TRBD1
CARSRGLQGTDTQYF | TGTGCCAGGAGCCGAGGGCTTCAGGGCACAGATACGCAGTATTTT | TRBJ2-3 | once | TRBV5-3 | NA
CSAQRGEFNEQFF | TGCAGTGCTCAGCGGGGGGAATTCAATGAGCAGTTCTTC | TRBJ2-1 | few | TRBV20-1 | TRBD2
CASRINSYNAQFF | TGTGCCAGCCGGATCAACTCCTACAATGCGCAGTTCTTC | TRBJ2-1 | NA | TRBV12-3/TRBV12-4 | NA
CASSLPPGATHETQYF | TGTGCCAGCAGCTTACCTCCGGGAGCTACGCACGAGACCCAGTACTTC | TRBJ2-5 | NA | TRBV7-2 | NA
CSASRWDRGYETQYF | TGCAGTGCTAGTCGGTGGGACAGGGGATACGAGACCCAGTACTTC | TRBJ2-5 | NA | TRBV20-1 | TRBD1
CASSQPGQGIVTYEQYF | TGTGCCAGCAGTCAGCCTGGACAGGGAATCGTTACCTACGAGCAGTACTTC | TRBJ2-7 | NA | TRBV7-8 | TRBD1
CASRNARLAGEIYNEQFF | TGTGCCAGCAGAAACGCGCGACTAGCGGGAGAGATTTACAATGAGCAGTTCTTC | TRBJ2-1 | NA | TRBV7-8 | TRBD2
CASSAGLAGGNEQFF | TGCGCCAGCAGCGCGGGACTAGCGGGGGGAAATGAGCAGTTCTTC | TRBJ2-1 | many | TRBV5-1 | TRBD2
CASSPGLSTDTQYF | TGCGCCAGCAGCCCGGGACTTAGCACAGATACGCAGTATTTT | TRBJ2-3 | many | TRBV5-1 | NA
CASSLGLGRDEDTQYF | TGTGCCAGCAGCTTGGGTCTGGGCAGGGATGAAGATACGCAGTATTTT | TRBJ2-3 | NA | TRBV5-6 | NA
CASSPQVDSNQPQHF | TGCGCCAGCAGCCCGCAGGTAGATAGCAATCAGCCCCAGCATTTT | TRBJ1-5 | few | TRBV4-1 | NA
CPTGQKVDEQFF | TGTCCCACCGGGCAGAAGGTTGATGAGCAGTTCTTC | TRBJ2-1 | NA | TRBV28 | NA
CATSRDLTSAAYNEQFF | TGTGCCACCAGCAGAGATCTTACTAGCGCCGCCTACAATGAGCAGTTCTTC | TRBJ2-1 | few | TRBV15 | TRBD2
CASSPQGGITGELFF | TGTGCCAGTAGTCCACAGGGTGGAATCACCGGGGAGCTGTTTTTT | TRBJ2-2 | NA | TRBV19 | NA
CASSFEPGVLGEQYF | TGCGCCAGCAGCTTTGAACCAGGGGTTTTGGGCGAGCAGTACTTC | TRBJ2-7 | many | TRBV5-1 | NA
CASSFAQGLPDTQYF | TGCGCCAGCAGCTTTGCCCAGGGGCTCCCAGATACGCAGTATTTT | TRBJ2-3 | few | TRBV5-1 | NA
CASSQVVGNEQFF | TGTGCCAGCAGCCAAGTAGTTGGAAATGAGCAGTTCTTC | TRBJ2-1 | many | TRBV4-2 | NA
CASSLAAATDTQYF | TGCGCCAGCAGCTTGGCAGCGGCCACAGATACGCAGTATTTT | TRBJ2-3 | NA | TRBV5-1 | NA
CSVEDPTSGIETQYF | TGCAGCGTTGAAGACCCGACTAGCGGGATTGAGACCCAGTACTTC | TRBJ2-5 | many | TRBV29-1 | TRBD2
CAISGSGAGPYNEQFF | TGTGCCATCAGCGGAAGCGGGGCAGGCCCCTACAATGAGCAGTTCTTC | TRBJ2-1 | NA | TRBV10-3 | TRBD2
CASSPTKGDRDTSYEQYF | TGTGCCAGCAGCCCGACGAAAGGTGACAGGGACACTTCCTACGAGCAGTACTTC | TRBJ2-7 | few | TRBV11-1 | TRBD1